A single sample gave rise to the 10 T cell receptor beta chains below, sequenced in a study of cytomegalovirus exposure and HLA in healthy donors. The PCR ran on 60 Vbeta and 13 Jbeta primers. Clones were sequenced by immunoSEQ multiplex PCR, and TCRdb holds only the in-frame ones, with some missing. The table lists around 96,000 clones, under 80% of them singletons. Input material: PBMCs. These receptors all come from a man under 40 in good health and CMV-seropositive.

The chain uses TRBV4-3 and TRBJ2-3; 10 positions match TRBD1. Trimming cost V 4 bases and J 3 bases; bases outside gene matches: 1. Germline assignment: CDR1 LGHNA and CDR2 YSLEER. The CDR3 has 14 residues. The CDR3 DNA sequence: TGCGCCAGCAGCCCGGGACAGGGGACAGATACGCAGTATTTT. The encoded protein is CASSPGQGTDTQYF.

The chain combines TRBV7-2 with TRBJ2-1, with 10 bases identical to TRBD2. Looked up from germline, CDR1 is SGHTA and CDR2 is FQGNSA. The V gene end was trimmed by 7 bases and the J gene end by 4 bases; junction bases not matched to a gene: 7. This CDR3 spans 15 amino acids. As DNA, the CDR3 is TGTGCCAGCACGCAGCGGGGGGGGAGATACAATGAGCAGTTCTTC. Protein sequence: CASTQRGGRYNEQFF.

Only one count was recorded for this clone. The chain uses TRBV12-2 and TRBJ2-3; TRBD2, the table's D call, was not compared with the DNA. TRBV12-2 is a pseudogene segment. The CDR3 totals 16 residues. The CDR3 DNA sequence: TGTGCAAGTCGCTTACGGATAGCGGGGGGGACAGATACGCAGTATTTT. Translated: CASRLRIAGGTDTQYF.

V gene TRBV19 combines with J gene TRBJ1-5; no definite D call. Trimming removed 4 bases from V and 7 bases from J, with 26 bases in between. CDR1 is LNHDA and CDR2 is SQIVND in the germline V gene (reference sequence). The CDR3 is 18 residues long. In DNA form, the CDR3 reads TGTGCCAGTAGTACCATGGCCGGGATTAGGCAGGTCCTGCAGCCCCAGCATTTT. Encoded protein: CASSTMAGIRQVLQPQHF.

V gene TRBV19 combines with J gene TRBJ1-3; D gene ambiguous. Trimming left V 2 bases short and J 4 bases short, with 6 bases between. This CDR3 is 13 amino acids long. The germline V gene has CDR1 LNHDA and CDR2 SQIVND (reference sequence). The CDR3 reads CASSIQTGNTIYF. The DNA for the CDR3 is TGTGCCAGTAGTATACAGACAGGAAACACCATATATTTT.

The CDR3 loop is CASSWSGRRGSSYEQYF. The CDR3 region has the DNA TGCGCCAGCAGCTGGAGCGGACGCAGGGGAAGCTCCTACGAGCAGTACTTC. The chain recombines TRBV5-1 with TRBJ2-7; D perhaps matches TRBD1 (6 bases). The germline V and J ends were trimmed by 3 bases and 0 bases, with 19 bases remaining between them. This CDR3 is built from 17 residues. Germline CDR1 is SGHRS and CDR2 is YFSETQ.

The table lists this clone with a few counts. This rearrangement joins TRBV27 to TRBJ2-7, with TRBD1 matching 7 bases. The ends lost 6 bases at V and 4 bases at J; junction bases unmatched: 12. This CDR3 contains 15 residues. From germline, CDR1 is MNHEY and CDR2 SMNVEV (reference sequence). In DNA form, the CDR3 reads TGTGCCAGCAGCCACCAGGGGGTGGGACGGTACGAGCAGTACTTC. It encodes CASSHQGVGRYEQYF.

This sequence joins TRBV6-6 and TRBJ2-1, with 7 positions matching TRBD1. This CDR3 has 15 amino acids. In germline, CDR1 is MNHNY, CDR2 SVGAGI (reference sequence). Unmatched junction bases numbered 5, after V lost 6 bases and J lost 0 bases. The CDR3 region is CASSRQGASYNEQFF. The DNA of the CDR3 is TGTGCCAGCAGCAGACAGGGAGCCTCCTACAATGAGCAGTTCTTC.

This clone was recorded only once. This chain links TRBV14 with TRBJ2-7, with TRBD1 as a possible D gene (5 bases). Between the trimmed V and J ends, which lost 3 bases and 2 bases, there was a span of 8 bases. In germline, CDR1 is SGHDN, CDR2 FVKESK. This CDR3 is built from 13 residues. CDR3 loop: CASSHGQTYEQYF. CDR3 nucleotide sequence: TGTGCCAGCAGCCATGGACAAACCTACGAGCAGTACTTC.

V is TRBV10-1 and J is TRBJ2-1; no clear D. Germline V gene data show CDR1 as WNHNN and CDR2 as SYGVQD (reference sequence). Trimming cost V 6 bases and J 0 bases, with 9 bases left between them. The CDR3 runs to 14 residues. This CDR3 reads CASRNWSSYNEQFF. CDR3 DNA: TGCGCCAGCAGGAACTGGAGCTCCTACAATGAGCAGTTCTTC.